This TCR beta chain originates from a study of blood T cell repertoires in COVID-19. Study at large: In each case, the material was cDNA or gDNA derived from T cells, B-cell-depleted T cells, or PBMCs.

TCRdb keeps only in-frame clones here, not all; method: immunoSEQ multiplex PCR. The sample yields about 370,000 clones, approximately 91% seen once. The origin of this receptor is a middle-aged woman who had been exposed to COVID-19. The sample comprised PBMCs or T cells enriched from blood (not recorded which).

CDR3 sequence reads: CASSQDGRNEQYF. CDR3 nucleotide sequence: TGCGCCAGCAGCCAAGATGGCAGAAACGAGCAGTACTTC. The J gene is TRBJ2-7, the V gene TRBV4-3; no clear D. The CDR3 is 13 amino acids. CDR1 and CDR2 (germline): LGHNA, YSLEER. V was cut by 0 bases and J by 5 bases, with 8 bases left in between.